One and the same sample provided the 13 T cell receptor beta chains below, sequenced in a study of cytomegalovirus exposure and HLA in healthy donors. PCR used 60 Vbeta primers and 13 Jbeta primers. Only in-frame clones appear in the TCRdb table, and some are missing; sequencing was by immunoSEQ multiplex PCR. The sample lists approximately 140,000 clones, around 80% occurring once. The material sequenced was PBMCs. The receptors shown here come from a man between 40 and 49 years old in good health and CMV-seronegative.

There are a few counts of this clone. This chain links TRBV7-9 with TRBJ2-1, with 9 bases matching TRBD1. The CDR3 totals 18 residues. V dropped 5 bases and J dropped 8; count of bases not matched to a gene: 19. Per germline, CDR1 SEHNR and CDR2 FQNEAQ (reference sequence). As DNA, the CDR3 is TGTGCCAGCAGCACACGAGCCACCGGGACAGGGAGACGCGATGAGCAGTTCTTC. Its translation is CASSTRATGTGRRDEQFF.

This rearrangement joins TRBV19 to TRBJ1-6, with D possibly being TRBD1 (6 bases). This CDR3 has 14 residues. CDR1 and CDR2 from the germline V gene are LNHDA and SQIVND (reference sequence). V was cut by 3 bases and J by 8 bases, with 11 bases left in between. The CDR3 sequence is CASSMRAGDSPLHF. The CDR3, as DNA: TGTGCCAGTAGTATGAGGGCAGGGGATTCACCCCTCCACTTT.

The chain has TRBV7-9 and TRBJ1-6; D possibly corresponds to TRBD1 (5 bases). The germline CDR1 and CDR2 sequences are SEHNR and FQNEAQ (reference sequence). The CDR3 runs to 14 residues. V lost 4 bases and J lost 5, with 9 bases in between. CDR3 in amino acids: CASSSGGDNSPLHF. The CDR3 DNA reads as TGTGCCAGCAGCTCGGGAGGGGATAATTCACCCCTCCACTTT.

This clone came up once. The V gene is TRBV18, the J gene TRBJ2-7; TRBD2 agrees at 10 bases. V was clipped by 5 bases and J by 0 bases; unmatched bases: 7. The CDR3 runs 16 residues. Germline CDR1 KGHSH, CDR2 LQKENI. The CDR3 loop reads CASSANLAGASYEQYF. DNA for the CDR3: TGTGCCAGCTCAGCAAATCTAGCGGGGGCCTCCTACGAGCAGTACTTC. The whole variable domain, remainder taken from reference TRBV18 and TRBJ2-7, is NAGVMQNPRHLVRRRGQEARLRCSPMKGHSHVYWYRQLPEEGLKFMVYLQKENIIDESGMPKERFSAEFPKEGPSILRIQQVVRGDSAAYFCASSANLAGASYEQYFGPGTRLTVT.

The rearrangement joins TRBV6-4 to TRBJ1-1; D possibly corresponds to TRBD1 (6 bases). This CDR3 has 15 residues. V lost 5 bases, J lost 0 bases, and 13 bases lay in between. CDR1 and CDR2 (germline): MRHNA, SNTAGT. The CDR3 here is CASSPEGDLNTEAFF. As DNA, the CDR3 is TGTGCCAGCAGTCCCGAGGGGGATTTGAACACTGAAGCTTTCTTT.

This clone was detected a few times. The chain couples TRBV7-8 to TRBJ2-7, with 7 nucleotides matching TRBD1. Per the germline V gene, CDR1 is SGHVS and CDR2 is FQNEAQ. V gave up 7 bases and J gave up 2 bases; unmatched junction bases: 8. CDR3 size: 14 residues. The CDR3 sequence: CASTRGQAAYEQYF. In DNA, the CDR3 is TGTGCCAGCACCCGTGGACAGGCCGCCTACGAGCAGTACTTC. The full variable domain, completed using reference TRBV7-8 and TRBJ2-7, is GAGVSQSPRYKVAKRGQDVALRCDPISGHVSLFWYQQALGQGPEFLTYFQNEAQLDKSGLPSDRFFAERPEGSVSTLKIQRTQQEDSAVYLCASTRGQAAYEQYFGPGTRLTVT.

The chain uses TRBV6-1 and TRBJ2-7; the match to TRBD2 covers 9 bases. Germline values: CDR1 MNHNS, CDR2 SASEGT. The CDR3 has 15 amino acids. Trimming cost V 6 bases and J 2 bases; bases outside gene matches: 8. In DNA, the CDR3 is TGTGCCAGCAGAATACAGCGGGGGGCGACCTACGAGCAGTACTTC. Translation gives CASRIQRGATYEQYF.

The rearrangement links TRBV5-4 to TRBJ2-5, with 7 bases fitting TRBD2. V was clipped by 6 bases and J by 2 bases; unmatched bases: 13. This CDR3 comprises 16 residues. Germline loops: CDR1 SGHNT, CDR2 YYREEE (reference sequence). The CDR3 DNA follows: TGTGCCAGCATCCCGGGGGTGGGCGGGGGACAAGAGACCCAGTACTTC. Translation gives CASIPGVGGGQETQYF.

The chain has TRBV12-2 and TRBJ1-3; the table's D call, TRBD1, has no DNA check behind it. TRBV12-2 is shown as a pseudogene. CDR3 size: 17 residues. In DNA form, the CDR3 reads TGTGCAAGTCGCTCAGGGGAAATCTCGGGTAGAGGAAACACCATATATTTT. Its protein is CASRSGEISGRGNTIYF.

The chain links TRBV19 to TRBJ2-7; unclear D gene. V was trimmed by 4 bases and J by 7 bases, leaving 20 bases between them. The germline gives CDR1 LNHDA, CDR2 SQIVND (reference sequence). The CDR3 runs to 15 residues. CDR3 coding DNA: TGTGCCAGTAGTAACACGTATGGGCTACAACGGGAGCAGTACTTC. It translates to CASSNTYGLQREQYF. The entire variable domain, with the rest obtained from reference TRBV19 and TRBJ2-7, is as follows: DGGITQSPKYLFRKEGQNVTLSCEQNLNHDAMYWYRQDPGQGLRLIYYSQIVNDFQKGDIAEGYSVSREKKESFPLTVTSAQKNPTAFYLCASSNTYGLQREQYFGPGTRLTVT.

The chain is built from TRBV27 and TRBJ2-6, with D unclear. The ends were cut back, 3 bases at V and 0 bases at J, with 9 bases in the middle. The length of the CDR3 is 16 residues. Germline CDR1 reads MNHEY; CDR2 reads SMNVEV (reference sequence). In nucleotides, the CDR3 is TGTGCCAGCAGTTTTGGCCCCCTCTCTGGGGCCAACGTCCTGACTTTC. Translating gives CASSFGPLSGANVLTF. Complete variable domain (other parts from reference TRBV27 and TRBJ2-6): EAQVTQNPRYLITVTGKKLTVTCSQNMNHEYMSWYRQDPGLGLRQIYYSMNVEVTDKGDVPEGYKVSRKEKRNFPLILESPSPNQTSLYFCASSFGPLSGANVLTFGAGSRLTVL.

CDR3 protein: CASSLGRQQGEQYF. CDR3 sequence (DNA): TGCGCCAGCAGCTTGGGCCGACAACAGGGCGAGCAGTACTTC. The rearrangement uses TRBV5-1 and TRBJ2-7, with a weak D call TRBD1 (6 bases). The germline V gene encodes CDR1 SGHRS and CDR2 YFSETQ. The CDR3 sequence is 14 residues long. Trimming took off 0 bases at V and 6 bases at J, with 13 bases between the two ends.

This clone was seen a few times. The V and J genes are TRBV12-5 and TRBJ1-4; 9 nucleotides match TRBD1. Germline loops: CDR1 LGHNT, CDR2 FRNRAP. The length of the CDR3 is 12 residues. J was trimmed by 10 bases and V by 4 bases; bases with no gene match: 1. DNA for the CDR3: TGTGCTAGTGGTTCGGGACAGGGAAAACTGTTTTTT. Amino acid sequence: CASGSGQGKLFF.